These 27 T cell receptor beta chains share one sample of origin, sequenced in a study of cytomegalovirus exposure and HLA in healthy donors. With 60 Vbeta and 13 Jbeta primers, the PCR was carried out. Assay used: immunoSEQ multiplex PCR; TCRdb lists only in-frame clones, some missing. In the table there are about 280,000 clones, about 90% of which are singletons. The sample taken for sequencing was PBMCs. These receptors were collected from a woman aged 18-30 years in good health and CMV-seronegative.

The genes are TRBV19 and TRBJ2-5; D unclear. The V end was cut by 4 bases, the J end by 5 bases, with 14 bases between. CDR1 is LNHDA and CDR2 is SQIVND in the germline V gene (reference sequence). The CDR3 has 14 residues. CDR3 sequence reads: CASSTSMGLETQYF. CDR3 DNA: TGTGCCAGTAGTACGTCTATGGGCTTGGAGACCCAGTACTTC.

Comments on this clone: The sample has other DNA sequences that encode this CDR3 too. V gene TRBV12-5 combines with J gene TRBJ1-2, with 9 bases matching TRBD1. The V gene end was trimmed by 1 base and the J gene end by 8 bases; junction bases not matched to a gene: 2. Germline lookup yields CDR1 LGHNT and CDR2 FRNRAP. This CDR3 has 13 residues. Here the CDR3 DNA reads TGTGCTAGTGGTTTGGGACAGGGGGAGGGCTACACCTTC. Protein sequence: CASGLGQGEGYTF.

This chain links TRBV30 with TRBJ1-5; TRBD1 matches 7 bases. The CDR3 spans 14 residues. Germline loops: CDR1 GTSNPN, CDR2 SVGIG (reference sequence). V lost 1 base to trimming and J lost 4 bases; unmatched junction nucleotides: 4. The CDR3 nucleotides read TGTGCCTGGAGTGGGGACAGTCCGAATCAGCCCCAGCATTTT. It yields the protein CAWSGDSPNQPQHF.

This chain links TRBV9 with TRBJ1-2; TRBD1 agrees at 8 bases. With V trimmed by 0 bases and J by 3 bases, 1 base remained unmatched. The germline V gene has CDR1 SGDLS and CDR2 YYNGEE. The CDR3 contains 14 residues. The CDR3 is CASSVGTGHYGYTF. The CDR3 DNA follows: TGTGCCAGCAGCGTAGGGACAGGGCACTATGGCTACACCTTC. Full variable domain (rest looked up from reference TRBV9 and TRBJ1-2): DSGVTQTPKHLITATGQRVTLRCSPRSGDLSVYWYQQSLDQGLQFLIQYYNGEERAKGNILERFSAQQFPDLHSELNLSSLELGDSALYFCASSVGTGHYGYTFGSGTRLTVV.

The rearrangement joins TRBV7-9 to TRBJ2-1; 7 nucleotides line up with TRBD2. V lost 4 bases, J lost 2 bases, and 8 bases stayed unmatched. The length of the CDR3 is 16 residues. CDR1 and CDR2 (germline): SEHNR, FQNEAQ (reference sequence). CDR3 sequence (DNA): TGTGCCAGCAGCTACCCGGGACTACCCACCTACAATGAGCAGTTCTTC. It specifies CASSYPGLPTYNEQFF. Looking up the rest from reference TRBV7-9 and TRBJ2-1 gives the full variable domain: DTGVSQNPRHKITKRGQNVTFRCDPISEHNRLYWYRQTLGQGPEFLTYFQNEAQLEKSRLLSDRFSAERPKGSFSTLEIQRTEQGDSAMYLCASSYPGLPTYNEQFFGPGTRLTVL.

The chain combines TRBV4-1 with TRBJ2-1, with TRBD2 matching 7 bases. The CDR3 is 16 amino acids. Trimming removed 1 base from V and 3 bases from J; junction bases left unmatched: 6. Germline lookup yields CDR1 MGHRA and CDR2 YSYEKL. The CDR3 reads CASSQVGGGVYNEQFF. CDR3 nucleotides: TGCGCCAGCAGCCAAGTGGGGGGAGGGGTCTACAATGAGCAGTTCTTC.

This chain links TRBV2 with TRBJ2-6; D ambiguous. Germline values: CDR1 SNHLY, CDR2 FYNNEI. The CDR3 length is 16 residues. V shed 5 bases and J shed 1 base, with 12 bases lying between them. The CDR3 DNA reads TGTGCCAGCAGTCGACTCCTGGCATCTGGGGCCAACGTCCTGACTTTC. It translates to CASSRLLASGANVLTF.

This rearrangement joins TRBV29-1 to TRBJ1-4; possibly TRBD1 for D (5 bases). The germline V gene encodes CDR1 SQVTM and CDR2 ANQGSEA. V lost 2 bases, J lost 10 bases, and 8 bases lay in between. CDR3 length: 11 residues. CDR3 sequence: CSVERQGKLFF. CDR3 in DNA: TGCAGCGTTGAAAGGCAGGGAAAACTGTTTTTT.

In this sample, this clone turned up a few times. This rearrangement joins TRBV10-1 to TRBJ1-2; D may be TRBD1 (5 bases). Germline CDR1 WNHNN, CDR2 SYGVQD (reference sequence). V lost 6 bases to trimming and J lost 5 bases, with 13 bases between them. The CDR3 totals 13 residues. Written as DNA, the CDR3 is TGCGCCAGCAGAGCAGGGTCGTATTATGGCTACACCTTC. Residues: CASRAGSYYGYTF.

The chain uses TRBV29-1 and TRBJ1-2, with 9 bases that match TRBD1. Germline V gene data show CDR1 as SQVTM and CDR2 as ANQGSEA. The CDR3 is 13 amino acids. The V segment lost 6 bases and the J segment 3 bases; nucleotides outside the gene matches: 5. The CDR3 nucleotides read TGCAGCGTGAGGGGACAGGGAGACTATGGCTACACCTTC. Encoded protein: CSVRGQGDYGYTF.

The V and J genes are TRBV20-1 and TRBJ2-7; 10 bases map to TRBD1. Losses at the gene ends were 1 base for V and 9 bases for J; bases not matched to a gene: 0. CDR3 length equals 11 residues. The germline V gene encodes CDR1 DFQATT and CDR2 SNEGSKA (reference sequence). CDR3: CSARGQGAQYF. The CDR3 DNA follows: TGCAGTGCTAGAGGACAGGGGGCGCAGTACTTC.

The gene calls are TRBV7-8 and TRBJ1-4; no clear D gene. Per germline, CDR1 SGHVS and CDR2 FQNEAQ. The CDR3 is 17 amino acids. The V end lost 4 bases, the J end lost 6 bases, and 21 bases lay between the germline ends. CDR3 DNA: TGTGCCAGCAGCTCAACGCGTTCGGGGTATGGGGATGAAAAACTGTTTTTT. Its translation: CASSSTRSGYGDEKLFF.

The chain joins TRBV4-1 to TRBJ1-3; 7 bases are a match to TRBD1. Trimming cost V 2 bases and J 0 bases; bases outside gene matches: 1. The CDR3 runs to 15 residues. CDR1 and CDR2 from the germline V gene are MGHRA and YSYEKL. This CDR3 is CASSQTGASGNTIYF. The CDR3 nucleotides read TGCGCCAGCAGCCAAACAGGGGCCTCTGGAAACACCATATATTTT.

Worth noting for this clone: Other nucleotide sequences in the sample specify the same CDR3. The chain links TRBV9 to TRBJ2-7, with TRBD2 as a possible D gene (7 bases). V lost 2 bases and J 4 bases, leaving 13 bases between the germline ends. Germline assignment: CDR1 SGDLS and CDR2 YYNGEE. The CDR3 loop spans 14 amino acids. CDR3: CASSVGGGLYEQYF. CDR3 nucleotides: TGTGCCAGCAGCGTGGGGGGGGGCCTGTACGAGCAGTACTTC.

This chain joins TRBV29-1 and TRBJ1-2; D might be TRBD1 (6 bases). From germline, CDR1 is SQVTM and CDR2 ANQGSEA. Between the trimmed V and J ends, which lost 6 bases and 0 bases, there was a span of 14 bases. The CDR3 runs 14 residues. CDR3 coding DNA: TGCAGCGTGTATACAGGGTGGGCTAACTATGGCTACACCTTC. This translates into CSVYTGWANYGYTF.

The chain recombines TRBV30 with TRBJ2-7; TRBD1 is a possible D gene (5 bases). The CDR3 consists of 12 residues. The germline gives CDR1 GTSNPN, CDR2 SVGIG (reference sequence). V was clipped by 3 bases and J by 2 bases, with 8 bases between them. The CDR3 nucleotides read TGTGCCTGGAGCCTGGACACCTACGAGCAGTACTTC. Translation gives CAWSLDTYEQYF.

The chain uses TRBV7-6 and TRBJ2-2, with a possible D match to TRBD2 (6 bases). This CDR3 has 16 amino acids. Germline V gene sequence: CDR1 SGHVS, CDR2 FNYEAQ. Trimming removed 5 bases from V and 6 bases from J, with 19 bases in between. The CDR3 region is CASSPQTSGAAGELFF. For the CDR3, the DNA is TGTGCCAGCAGCCCCCAGACTAGTGGAGCGGCCGGGGAGCTGTTTTTT.

The chain carries TRBV10-3 and TRBJ2-1, with 7 bases lining up with TRBD1. Trimming at V came to 4 bases and at J to 9 bases, leaving 21 bases not matched to a gene. CDR1 and CDR2 (germline): ENHRY, SYGVKD. The CDR3 length is 18 residues. For the CDR3, the DNA is TGTGCCATCAGTGTTCAGCACCTTCGGGACAGCTTACCGGGTGAGCAGTTCTTC. This codes for CAISVQHLRDSLPGEQFF.

The rearrangement uses TRBV5-1 and TRBJ2-1; D gene uncertain. With 7 bases removed from V and 0 bases from J, the gap between germline ends came to 14 bases. This CDR3 comprises 15 residues. In germline, CDR1 is SGHRS, CDR2 YFSETQ. CDR3 amino acids: CASVPEELSYNEQFF. The CDR3 nucleotides read TGCGCCAGCGTACCCGAGGAGCTCTCCTACAATGAGCAGTTCTTC.

The V gene is TRBV5-1, the J gene TRBJ2-1, with D possibly being TRBD2 (5 bases). Germline CDR1 and CDR2: SGHRS and YFSETQ. The CDR3 sequence is 16 residues long. V was trimmed by 4 bases and J by 3 bases, leaving 17 bases between them. CDR3 loop: CASSPPRGRDYNEQFF. As DNA, the CDR3 is TGCGCCAGCAGCCCCCCTCGAGGGAGAGACTACAATGAGCAGTTCTTC.

The chain uses TRBV2 and TRBJ1-6, with D tentatively TRBD1 (6 bases). V was pared by 6 bases and J by 6 bases, with 12 bases between. The CDR3 contains 14 residues. The V gene's germline CDR1 is SNHLY and CDR2 FYNNEI. The CDR3 bases are TGTGCCAGCAGCGGACAGTCTCTTAATTCACCCCTCCACTTT. This sequence encodes CASSGQSLNSPLHF.

In DNA, the CDR3 is TGTGCCAGCAGTGCAAGACAGTTCCAAGAGACCCAGTACTTC. This sequence encodes CASSARQFQETQYF. The J gene is TRBJ2-5, the V gene TRBV9; possible D gene TRBD1, 5 bases. CDR1 and CDR2 (germline): SGDLS, YYNGEE. The CDR3 sequence is 14 residues long. V lost 5 bases and J lost 1, with 12 bases in between.

V is TRBV5-1 and J is TRBJ2-7; 7 positions agree with TRBD2. With V trimmed by 5 bases and J by 2 bases, 10 bases remained unmatched. Germline assignment: CDR1 SGHRS and CDR2 YFSETQ. There are 15 residues in the CDR3. The CDR3 spells CASSSPFGTTYEQYF. The CDR3 DNA follows: TGCGCCAGCAGTTCCCCCTTCGGGACTACCTACGAGCAGTACTTC.

The gene calls are TRBV9 and TRBJ2-3; TRBD2 is a possible D gene (6 bases). CDR1 is SGDLS, CDR2 YYNGEE, per germline. The CDR3 runs 15 residues. V was pared by 5 bases and J by 0 bases, with 13 bases between. DNA for the CDR3: TGTGCCAGCAGGCCCGGGACTTATAGCACAGATACGCAGTATTTT. Its protein product is CASRPGTYSTDTQYF.

Of note for this clone: Different DNA sequences within this sample yield the same CDR3. The chain recombines TRBV5-4 with TRBJ2-2; 8 bases agree with TRBD2. The CDR3 length is 16 residues. Germline values: CDR1 SGHNT, CDR2 YYREEE (reference sequence). Germline trimming cut 0 bases from V and 1 base from J; bases unmatched to any gene: 2. The CDR3 sequence is CASSLGLAGNTGELFF. The CDR3 DNA reads TGTGCCAGCAGCTTGGGCCTAGCGGGGAACACCGGGGAGCTGTTTTTT.

The rearrangement links TRBV30 to TRBJ1-6; possibly TRBD1 for D (6 bases). Germline assignment: CDR1 GTSNPN and CDR2 SVGIG (reference sequence). This CDR3 region has 17 residues. The V gene lost 2 bases and the J gene lost 0 bases, with 14 bases spanning the gap. In DNA, the CDR3 is TGTGCCTGGAGTCCCCCCCAGGGGCTCTCCTATAATTCACCCCTCCACTTT. It is translated as CAWSPPQGLSYNSPLHF.

The chain couples TRBV7-6 to TRBJ2-1; 8 nucleotides agree with TRBD2. Per germline, CDR1 SGHVS and CDR2 FNYEAQ. V trimming: 2 bases; J trimming: 0 bases; junction bases outside the gene matches: 3. The CDR3 extends over 16 amino acids. CDR3 loop: CASSLSGGSSYNEQFF. In DNA form, the CDR3 reads TGTGCCAGCAGCTTATCGGGGGGGAGCTCCTACAATGAGCAGTTCTTC.